The rows below give T cell receptor beta chains drawn from one sample of a study of Ad26.COV2.S vaccination and SARS-CoV-2 variants. The data were produced by immunoSEQ multiplex PCR, yet TCRdb's version contains in-frame clones alone and is incomplete. Of some 300,000 clones in the sample, 70% to 90% were seen once. Material: peripheral blood, obtained in a trial of Ad26.COV2.S vaccine versus placebo. These receptors all come from a person between 18 and 60 years old who received the Ad26.COV2.S COVID-19 vaccine or a placebo. Both conserved end residues are part of each CDR3. Each record gives: D gene, clone size, V gene, J gene, CDR3 DNA, CDR3 protein. The D gene is left open where the match is weak. Clone size, where shown, is once, few, many, or a class for clones that have expanded.

D: TRBD1; size: NA; V: TRBV5-1; J: TRBJ1-2; DNA: TGCGCCAGCAGCTTGGACCAAAGGACAGGGACGAATGGCTACACCTTC; CDR3: CASSLDQRTGTNGYTF
D: NA; size: NA; V: TRBV5-1; J: TRBJ2-5; DNA: TGCGCCAGCAGCTTGATGGGGCCTCAAGAGACCCAGTACTTC; CDR3: CASSLMGPQETQYF
D: NA; size: NA; V: TRBV10-3; J: TRBJ1-1; DNA: TGTGCCATCAGTGAGTCCGGGCAGGGGCGAGTGAACACTGAAGCTTTCTTT; CDR3: CAISESGQGRVNTEAFF
D: NA; size: NA; V: TRBV7-8; J: TRBJ1-2; DNA: TGTGCCAGCAGCTTAACCTCCGCAGGGACCAACTATGGCTACACCTTC; CDR3: CASSLTSAGTNYGYTF
D: NA; size: NA; V: TRBV3-1/TRBV3-2; J: TRBJ1-2; DNA: TGTGCCAGCAGCCACACGGGTCGGGACTATGGCTACACCTTC; CDR3: CASSHTGRDYGYTF
D: NA; size: NA; V: TRBV7-2; J: TRBJ2-5; DNA: TGTGCCAGCAGCCGCACGTCGGGCCTAGGAGGGGAGACCCAGTACTTC; CDR3: CASSRTSGLGGETQYF
D: NA; size: once; V: TRBV29-1; J: TRBJ1-2; DNA: TGCAGCGTTGAAGATCCCCCAGGGAACTATGGCTACACCTTC; CDR3: CSVEDPPGNYGYTF
D: NA; size: NA; V: TRBV4-3; J: TRBJ2-3; DNA: TGCGCCAGCAGCCAAGATTCGTGGGGGGCCGGGAATACGCAGTATTTT; CDR3: CASSQDSWGAGNTQYF
D: NA; size: NA; V: TRBV27; J: TRBJ1-1; DNA: TGTGCCAGCACCCTTAATCAGGGTACTGAAGCTTTCTTT; CDR3: CASTLNQGTEAFF
D: NA; size: NA; V: TRBV19; J: TRBJ1-1; DNA: TGTGCCAGTAGTATAGGAGGAAACCCCATAGCGAACACTGAAGCTTTCTTT; CDR3: CASSIGGNPIANTEAFF
D: NA; size: NA; V: TRBV6-5; J: TRBJ1-1; DNA: TGTGCCAGCAACATACTGCCCGGGGGCGGGGCTGAAGCTTTCTTT; CDR3: CASNILPGGGAEAFF
D: NA; size: NA; V: TRBV11-2; J: TRBJ2-7; DNA: TGTGCCAGCAGCTTAGTCCCGCTACCCCCCTCCTACGAGCAGTACTTC; CDR3: CASSLVPLPPSYEQYF
D: NA; size: NA; V: TRBV21-1; J: TRBJ2-6; DNA: TGTGCCAGCAGCCGCTCCTCCCCCCCACCAGGGGTCCCCCGCTCTGGGGCCAACGTCCTGACTTTC; CDR3: CASSRSSPPPGVPRSGANVLTF
D: NA; size: NA; V: TRBV7-9; J: TRBJ2-1; DNA: TGTGCCAGCAGCTTAGATCGGGGGTCCGATGAGCAGTTCTTC; CDR3: CASSLDRGSDEQFF
D: NA; size: NA; V: TRBV6-5; J: TRBJ1-2; DNA: TGTGCCAGCAGTTACTCGCCCAGGGAGATCTATGGCTACACCTTC; CDR3: CASSYSPREIYGYTF
D: NA; size: NA; V: TRBV6-4; J: TRBJ1-3; DNA: TGTGCCAGCAGTGTCCGACCCCATCACTCTGGAAACACCATATATTTT; CDR3: CASSVRPHHSGNTIYF
D: TRBD2; size: NA; V: TRBV7-3; J: TRBJ2-3; DNA: TGTGCCAGCAGCTCCAGCGGGGCGCACACAGATACGCAGTATTTT; CDR3: CASSSSGAHTDTQYF
D: NA; size: NA; V: TRBV5-6; J: TRBJ1-1; DNA: TGTGCCAGCAGCTTGGTACAGTCGAACACTGAAGCTTTCTTT; CDR3: CASSLVQSNTEAFF
D: NA; size: NA; V: TRBV7-2; J: TRBJ2-7; DNA: TGTGCCAGCAGCGAAACCGGGACCCCACCCTACTACGAGCAGTACTTC; CDR3: CASSETGTPPYYEQYF
D: NA; size: few; V: TRBV18; J: TRBJ1-1; DNA: TGTGCCAGCTCACCTCGGCGTATAGGGTTTATGAACACTGAAGCTTTCTTT; CDR3: CASSPRRIGFMNTEAFF
D: TRBD1; size: NA; V: TRBV3-1/TRBV3-2; J: TRBJ1-3; DNA: TGTGCCAGCAGCCGACAGGGGAACTCTGGAAACACCATATATTTT; CDR3: CASSRQGNSGNTIYF
D: TRBD1; size: NA; V: TRBV7-2; J: TRBJ2-7; DNA: TGTGCCAGCAGCTCCAGGGGGTTAGGGGCCTACGAGCAGTACTTC; CDR3: CASSSRGLGAYEQYF
D: NA; size: NA; V: TRBV30; J: TRBJ2-1; DNA: TGTGCCTGGTCGTCTGCGGTCTACAATGAGCAGTTCTTC; CDR3: CAWSSAVYNEQFF
D: TRBD2; size: NA; V: TRBV19; J: TRBJ2-1; DNA: TGTGCCAGTGAACCCCAACGGGGGGTCTACAATGAGCAGTTCTTC; CDR3: CASEPQRGVYNEQFF
D: NA; size: NA; V: TRBV9; J: TRBJ2-3; DNA: TGTGCCAGCAGGTCCGGTGGGGGCCGCACAGATACGCAGTATTTT; CDR3: CASRSGGGRTDTQYF
D: NA; size: NA; V: TRBV18; J: TRBJ2-3; DNA: TGTGCCAGCTCACCAGGTGACACCTTTTCTAGCACAGATACGCAGTATTTT; CDR3: CASSPGDTFSSTDTQYF
D: NA; size: NA; V: TRBV4-3; J: TRBJ1-6; DNA: TGCGCCAGCAGCCAAGCTGTCAGCTCCACTTCACCCCTCCACTTT; CDR3: CASSQAVSSTSPLHF
D: NA; size: once; V: TRBV6-2/TRBV6-3; J: TRBJ1-1; DNA: TGTGCCAGCAGTCTCGGACGGGGGGAGACTGAAGCTTTCTTT; CDR3: CASSLGRGETEAFF
D: NA; size: NA; V: TRBV5-1; J: TRBJ2-7; DNA: TGCGCCAGCAGCTCCGAGGGCTCCGAGCAGTACTTC; CDR3: CASSSEGSEQYF
D: NA; size: few; V: TRBV6-1; J: TRBJ1-6; DNA: TGTGCCAGCAGTGAACGGGCGGTAGGTACTTCACCCCTCCACTTT; CDR3: CASSERAVGTSPLHF
D: TRBD1; size: few; V: TRBV7-9; J: TRBJ1-1; DNA: TGTGCCAGCAGCCCGAAAAGGACAGGGGCGATGAACACTGAAGCTTTCTTT; CDR3: CASSPKRTGAMNTEAFF
D: NA; size: NA; V: TRBV12-3/TRBV12-4; J: TRBJ1-2; DNA: TGTGCCAGCAGTTTTGGACAGAGCGGGGGCTACACCTTC; CDR3: CASSFGQSGGYTF
D: NA; size: NA; V: TRBV5-1; J: TRBJ2-5; DNA: TGCGCCAGCAGCTTTGGGCAGGTGGAAGAGACCCAGTACTTC; CDR3: CASSFGQVEETQYF
D: TRBD1; size: NA; V: TRBV6-6; J: TRBJ2-1; DNA: TGTGCCAGCAGTGACAGGGCCCTTTACAATGAGCAGTTCTTC; CDR3: CASSDRALYNEQFF
D: NA; size: NA; V: TRBV19; J: TRBJ2-4; DNA: TGTGCCAGTAGTATAGATTATGGATCCAAAAACATTCAGTACTTC; CDR3: CASSIDYGSKNIQYF
D: NA; size: NA; V: TRBV27; J: TRBJ1-1; DNA: TGTGCCAGCAGTTTATCAGGGGGGGCAGCTTTTTACACTGAAGCTTTCTTT; CDR3: CASSLSGGAAFYTEAFF
D: NA; size: NA; V: TRBV6-6; J: TRBJ1-2; DNA: TGTGCCAGCAGTGCCCAGCAGGGGTATGGCTACACCTTC; CDR3: CASSAQQGYGYTF
D: NA; size: few; V: TRBV6-4; J: TRBJ2-2; DNA: TGTGCCAGCAGTGACGACAGTTTCACCGGGGAGCTGTTTTTT; CDR3: CASSDDSFTGELFF
D: NA; size: NA; V: TRBV6-1; J: TRBJ1-3; DNA: TGTGCCAGCCATCAACGGGGTCCTGGAAACACCATATATTTT; CDR3: CASHQRGPGNTIYF
D: NA; size: few; V: TRBV21-1; J: TRBJ2-7; DNA: TGTGCCAGCAGCAAACTTTGTCGGGACAAACGACAGGCCCGGGCCTACGAGCAGTACTTC; CDR3: CASSKLCRDKRQARAYEQYF
D: NA; size: NA; V: TRBV5-1; J: TRBJ1-6; DNA: TGCGCCAGCAGCTTGGAGTCAACATCTTTTAATTCACCCCTCCACTTT; CDR3: CASSLESTSFNSPLHF
D: NA; size: once; V: TRBV19; J: TRBJ1-5; DNA: TGTGCCAGTAGTATAGGGACAGAGGGCAATCAGCCCCAGCATTTT; CDR3: CASSIGTEGNQPQHF
D: NA; size: once; V: TRBV7-2; J: TRBJ1-2; DNA: TGTGCCAGCAGCTTAGAATCCCTCTATGGCTACACCTTC; CDR3: CASSLESLYGYTF
D: NA; size: NA; V: TRBV6-5; J: TRBJ2-7; DNA: TGTGCCAGCACAGGGTCTTCCTACGAGCAGTACTTC; CDR3: CASTGSSYEQYF
D: NA; size: NA; V: TRBV7-3; J: TRBJ1-6; DNA: TGTGCCAGCAGCCAAGACAGGCCTAATTCACCCCTCCACTTT; CDR3: CASSQDRPNSPLHF
D: NA; size: NA; V: TRBV6-5; J: TRBJ2-3; DNA: TGTGCCAGCAGTCGACTAGGCATAGAAAATACGCAGTATTTT; CDR3: CASSRLGIENTQYF
D: TRBD2; size: NA; V: TRBV2; J: TRBJ2-3; DNA: TGTGCCAGCAGGGGCTGGAGCGGGGGGGCCGCAGATACGCAGTATTTT; CDR3: CASRGWSGGAADTQYF
D: TRBD1; size: NA; V: TRBV4-1; J: TRBJ1-6; DNA: TGCGCCAGCAGCCAAGATCCCCATAGAGGAGGGGGCGCTTCCTATAATTCACCCCTCCACTTT; CDR3: CASSQDPHRGGGASYNSPLHF